A single TCR beta chain is shown here with its context. The CDR3 runs to 15 residues. V lost 4 bases, J lost 2 bases, and 11 bases lay in between. Germline V gives CDR1 LNHDA, CDR2 SQIVND (reference sequence). Measured with immunoSEQ multiplex PCR; TCRdb has only the in-frame clones, and not every one. The profile covers over 50,000 clones, with 93% appearing a single time and around 2% taken by the ten largest. This sample was taken from a study of T cell changes during pregnancy in multiple sclerosis. The TCR comes from a female donor with multiple sclerosis, enrolled in a pregnancy study. The specimen was peripheral blood, collected in the second trimester of pregnancy. The chain uses TRBV19 and TRBJ2-2; D unclear. CDR3: CASSTQTSNTGELFF. In DNA, the CDR3 is TGTGCCAGTAGTACCCAGACAAGCAACACCGGGGAGCTGTTTTTT.